The sequence of this T cell receptor (beta chain) was determined in a study of Ad26.COV2.S vaccination and SARS-CoV-2 variants. Findings and caveats of the study: Substantial breadth was reportedly displayed by spike-specific CD8+ and CD4+ T cell responses after vaccination. Recipients of either vaccine or placebo displayed similar breadth of non-spike TCRs. Recipients given vaccine exceeded placebo recipients in spike-specific TCR breadth.

The treatment here: some 19 received Ad26.COV2.S at low or high dose, single or two shots; 5 received placebo; per-sample allocation not given. All samples were drawn on day 63, counting from the first vaccine or placebo injection. Participants' vaccine, an Ad26 vector, delivered Wuhan-strain SARS-CoV-2 spike. This clone was observed a handful of times. Its antigen is not known. With 7 bases removed from V and 3 bases from J, the gap between germline ends came to 13 bases. The V gene's germline CDR1 is SNHLY and CDR2 FYNNEI. This CDR3 has 14 amino acids. The table came from immunoSEQ multiplex PCR; TCRdb's copy has only in-frame clones and leaves some out. This sample has approximately 250,000 clones, with roughly nine tenths found just once.

The J gene is TRBJ1-5, the V gene TRBV2; weak D call: TRBD1 (6 bases). This clonotype was obtained from a person between 18 and 60 years old who received the Ad26.COV2.S COVID-19 vaccine or a placebo. This sample comprised peripheral blood, obtained in a trial of Ad26.COV2.S vaccine versus placebo. The DNA for the CDR3 is TGTGCCAGCAACCTTCAGGGACACAATCAGCCCCAGCATTTT. Protein: CASNLQGHNQPQHF.